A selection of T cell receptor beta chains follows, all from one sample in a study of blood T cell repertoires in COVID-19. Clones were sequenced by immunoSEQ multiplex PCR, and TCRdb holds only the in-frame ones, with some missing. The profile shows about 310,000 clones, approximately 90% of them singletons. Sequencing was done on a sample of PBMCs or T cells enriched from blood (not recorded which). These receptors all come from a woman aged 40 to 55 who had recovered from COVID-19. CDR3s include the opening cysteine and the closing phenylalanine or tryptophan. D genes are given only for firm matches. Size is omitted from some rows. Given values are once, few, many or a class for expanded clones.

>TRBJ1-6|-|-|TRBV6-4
TGTGCCAGCAGCGAGGTCTATAATTCACCCCTCCACTTT
CASSEVYNSPLHF
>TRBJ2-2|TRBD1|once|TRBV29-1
TGCAGCGTTACTGGACAGGGCACGAGGGGGGAGCTGTTTTTT
CSVTGQGTRGELFF
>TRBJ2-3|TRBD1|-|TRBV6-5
TGTGCCAGCAGCTACAGGGGGCAGGGCACAGATACGCAGTATTTT
CASSYRGQGTDTQYF
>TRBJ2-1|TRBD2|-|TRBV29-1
TGCAGCGTTGAAGAGCTAGCGGGGGGCCACAATGAGCAGTTCTTC
CSVEELAGGHNEQFF
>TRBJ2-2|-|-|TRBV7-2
TGTGCCAGCAGCGTACTCTCCAACACCGGGGAGCTGTTTTTT
CASSVLSNTGELFF
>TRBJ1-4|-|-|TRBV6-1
TGTGCCAGCAGTGACGACGGGATGCCCCGGGAAATTTTT
CASSDDGMPREIF
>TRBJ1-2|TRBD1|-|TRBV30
TGTGCCTGGGGCAGGGGGAAGGGCTACACCTTC
CAWGRGKGYTF
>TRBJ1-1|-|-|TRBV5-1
TGCGCCAGCAGCCAAGCCCGGGACACTGAAGCTTTCTTT
CASSQARDTEAFF
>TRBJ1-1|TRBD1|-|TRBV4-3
TGCGCCAGCAGCCAAGGGCAGGGGGTTGGAGAGGAAGCTTTCTTT
CASSQGQGVGEEAFF
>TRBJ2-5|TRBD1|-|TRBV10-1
TGCGCCAGCAGTGAGGTGAAGGGGGCGGCCCAGTACTTC
CASSEVKGAAQYF
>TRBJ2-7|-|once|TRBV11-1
TGTGCCAGCAGCTTAGACCAGGGCCTCCACGAGCAGTACTTC
CASSLDQGLHEQYF
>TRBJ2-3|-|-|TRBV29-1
TGCAGCGTTGGGACTGCCCCCACAGATACGCAGTATTTT
CSVGTAPTDTQYF